This passage covers 27 T cell receptor beta chains from one sample sequenced in a study of blood T cell repertoires in COVID-19. The protocol was immunoSEQ multiplex PCR, while the TCRdb copy is restricted to in-frame clones and leaves out a portion. This table has some 670,000 clones, approximately 90% appearing once. The sequenced sample was peripheral blood. The source of these receptors is a woman aged 18-29 years with acute or convalescent COVID-19.

The genes are TRBV6-1 and TRBJ2-1, with TRBD1 identical over 8 bases. Germline loops: CDR1 MNHNS, CDR2 SASEGT. J was trimmed by 2 bases and V by 4 bases; bases with no gene match: 7. CDR3 size: 16 residues. This CDR3 is CASSVLQGAAYNEQFF. The CDR3 nucleotides read TGTGCCAGCAGTGTATTGCAGGGGGCGGCCTACAATGAGCAGTTCTTC.

The CDR3 reads CASSSIRGRNQPQHF. As DNA, the CDR3 is TGTGCCAGCAGCTCCATCCGGGGGAGGAATCAGCCCCAGCATTTT. This chain uses TRBV7-9 with TRBJ1-5; D may be TRBD1 (5 bases). In germline, CDR1 is SEHNR, CDR2 FQNEAQ (reference sequence). V lost 4 bases and J 4 bases, leaving 14 bases between the germline ends. The CDR3 covers 15 residues.

The chain carries TRBV11-2 and TRBJ1-1; D possibly corresponds to TRBD1 (6 bases). Trimming took 1 base from V and 0 from J, leaving 21 bases between them. CDR3 length: 19 residues. Per the germline V gene, CDR1 is SGHAT and CDR2 is FQNNGV. Here the CDR3 reads CASSLGRPWTEPMNTEAFF. As DNA, the CDR3 is TGTGCCAGCAGCTTAGGAAGGCCTTGGACAGAACCAATGAACACTGAAGCTTTCTTT. Using reference TRBV11-2 and TRBJ1-1 for the parts outside the CDR3, the full variable domain is EAGVAQSPRYKIIEKRQSVAFWCNPISGHATLYWYQQILGQGPKLLIQFQNNGVVDDSQLPKDRFSAERLKGVDSTLKIQPAKLEDSAVYLCASSLGRPWTEPMNTEAFFGQGTRLTVV.

The V and J genes are TRBV2 and TRBJ2-7; the match to TRBD1 covers 7 bases. There are 14 residues in the CDR3. Unmatched junction bases numbered 10, after V lost 11 bases and J lost 0 bases. Germline V gives CDR1 SNHLY, CDR2 FYNNEI. In DNA, the CDR3 is TGTGCCGGAGAGGCCCGGGACAGCTCCTACGAGCAGTACTTC. This gives the protein CAGEARDSSYEQYF.

The V call is TRBV12-3 or TRBV12-4, the J call TRBJ2-7, with 7 bases lining up with TRBD2. The ends lost 5 bases at V and 4 bases at J; junction bases unmatched: 5. The CDR3 has 13 amino acids. CDR3 protein: CASSLAGVYEQYF. The CDR3 nucleotides are TGTGCCAGCAGTCTTGCGGGGGTGTACGAGCAGTACTTC.

CDR3 amino acids: CASSQVGTLKWTSFMNTEAFF. CDR3 in DNA: TGCGCCAGCAGCCAAGTCGGGACACTGAAATGGACATCCTTCATGAACACTGAAGCTTTCTTT. The chain couples TRBV4-3 to TRBJ1-1; weak D call: TRBD1 (6 bases). Per the germline V gene, CDR1 is LGHNA and CDR2 is YSLEER. V was pared by 1 base and J by 0 bases, with 27 bases between. The CDR3 totals 21 residues.

This chain uses TRBV5-6 with TRBJ1-2; D possibly corresponds to TRBD1 (5 bases). Germline lookup yields CDR1 SGHDT and CDR2 YYEEEE. The CDR3 has 14 residues. V gave up 4 bases and J gave up 3 bases, with 13 bases separating them. This chain's CDR3 is CASSPGIQDYGYTF. The CDR3, as DNA: TGTGCCAGCAGCCCAGGGATTCAGGACTATGGCTACACCTTC.

This clone was detected once. The chain carries TRBV6-5 and TRBJ2-7; 9 nucleotides align to TRBD1. The V and J ends lost 6 bases and 2 bases, in that order; junction bases with no gene match: 2. The germline gives CDR1 MNHEY, CDR2 SVGAGI. This CDR3 is 13 amino acids long. The CDR3 DNA follows: TGTGCCAGCAGAGGACAGGGGCCCTACGAGCAGTACTTC. Protein sequence: CASRGQGPYEQYF.

V gene TRBV2 combines with J gene TRBJ1-3; weak D call: TRBD1 (5 bases). Trimming shortened V by 8 bases and J by 0 bases, and 11 bases separated the two germline ends. The CDR3 spans 14 residues. The V gene's germline CDR1 is SNHLY and CDR2 FYNNEI. The chain's CDR3 is CASRGGNSGNTIYF. Written as DNA, the CDR3 is TGTGCCAGCCGGGGGGGAAACTCTGGAAACACCATATATTTT.

Remarks on this clone: At one end, the junction sequence differs from germline, possibly due to a read error. The chain carries TRBV18 and TRBJ1-2; TRBD1 is a possible D gene (6 bases). Germline loops: CDR1 KGHSH, CDR2 LQKENI. This CDR3 is built from 14 residues. This CDR3 is CASSPAGTPFRNSF. The DNA for the CDR3 is TGTGCCAGCTCACCCGCCGGGACACCCTTTCGTAACTCCTTC. The full variable domain, its missing parts supplied by reference TRBV18 and TRBJ1-2, is NAGVMQNPRHLVRRRGQEARLRCSPMKGHSHVYWYRQLPEEGLKFMVYLQKENIIDESGMPKERFSAEFPKEGPSILRIQQVVRGDSAAYFCASSPAGTPFRNSFGSGTRLTVV.

The chain links TRBV5-1 to TRBJ1-2, with TRBD1 matching over 8 bases. There are 19 residues in the CDR3. The ends lost 0 bases at V and 0 bases at J; junction bases unmatched: 13. Germline V gives CDR1 SGHRS, CDR2 YFSETQ. In DNA, the CDR3 is TGCGCCAGCAGCTTGGGGGGCTCAACAGGGGGGCCCTCTAACTATGGCTACACCTTC. Its protein product is CASSLGGSTGGPSNYGYTF.

The chain uses TRBV28 and TRBJ1-2; D unresolved. Germline V gene sequence: CDR1 MDHEN, CDR2 SYDVKM. V lost 6 bases to trimming and J lost 1 base, with 9 bases between them. This CDR3 comprises 13 residues. The CDR3 reads CASSLQLNYGYTF. The CDR3 nucleotides read TGTGCCAGCAGCCTACAGCTTAACTATGGCTACACCTTC.

V is TRBV3-1 (or the pseudogene TRBV3-2) and J is TRBJ1-2, with 10 nucleotides matching TRBD1. Looked up from germline, CDR1 is LGHDT and CDR2 is YNNKEL (reference sequence). Trimming cost V 3 bases and J 5 bases; bases outside gene matches: 0. This CDR3 is 13 amino acids long. CDR3 sequence: CASSQGQGYGYTF. CDR3 nucleotide sequence: TGTGCCAGCAGCCAGGGACAGGGGTATGGCTACACCTTC.

The chain recombines TRBV5-4 with TRBJ2-1, with 8 positions matching TRBD2. The CDR3 covers 16 residues. Looked up from germline, CDR1 is SGHNT and CDR2 is YYREEE (reference sequence). The ends lost 4 bases at V and 5 bases at J; junction bases unmatched: 11. Here the CDR3 DNA reads TGTGCCAGCAGCCACCTTTTGGCGGGGGGAAACAATGAGCAGTTCTTC. This sequence encodes CASSHLLAGGNNEQFF.

The chain uses TRBV15 and TRBJ2-1; 8 bases are shared with TRBD1. The CDR3 contains 18 residues. CDR1 is LNHNV and CDR2 is YYDKDF in the germline V gene (reference sequence). The V segment lost 3 bases and the J segment 1 base; nucleotides outside the gene matches: 11. CDR3 nucleotide sequence: TGTGCCACCAGCAGTCCCCGGACAGGGATAGAGTCCTACAATGAGCAGTTCTTC. Encoded protein: CATSSPRTGIESYNEQFF.

This clone was detected once. The chain combines TRBV5-1 with TRBJ1-1; unclear D gene. This CDR3 has 15 residues. The germline CDR1 and CDR2 sequences are SGHRS and YFSETQ. V shed 4 bases and J shed 4 bases, with 17 bases lying between them. CDR3 bases: TGCGCCAGCAGCCCTAACCAGGAATCAATCACTGAAGCTTTCTTT. Protein product: CASSPNQESITEAFF. The whole variable domain, remainder taken from reference TRBV5-1 and TRBJ1-1, is KAGVTQTPRYLIKTRGQQVTLSCSPISGHRSVSWYQQTPGQGLQFLFEYFSETQRNKGNFPGRFSGRQFSNSRSEMNVSTLELGDSALYLCASSPNQESITEAFFGQGTRLTVV.

The chain carries TRBV3-1 (or the pseudogene TRBV3-2) and TRBJ2-1; D is unclear. This CDR3 comprises 15 residues. Germline CDR1 reads LGHDT; CDR2 reads YNNKEL (reference sequence). The V and J ends lost 3 bases and 0 bases respectively, with 9 bases between them. The CDR3 sequence is CASSHKLSSYNEQFF. Here the CDR3 DNA reads TGTGCCAGCAGCCATAAACTGAGCTCCTACAATGAGCAGTTCTTC.

The gene calls are TRBV2 and TRBJ2-1, with 10 bases fitting TRBD2. J was trimmed by 3 bases and V by 5 bases; bases with no gene match: 1. Germline V CDR1 and CDR2: SNHLY, FYNNEI. The CDR3 covers 14 residues. CDR3 residues: CASSSGGGYNEQFF. CDR3 bases: TGTGCCAGCAGTAGCGGGGGGGGCTACAATGAGCAGTTCTTC.

This clone was recorded only once. The chain couples TRBV28 to TRBJ1-6; D is undetermined. The CDR3 sequence is 14 residues long. Trimming removed 3 bases at V and 2 bases at J, with 5 bases between. Germline loops: CDR1 MDHEN, CDR2 SYDVKM. CDR3 sequence reads: CASSLAAYNSPLHF. CDR3 DNA sequence: TGTGCCAGCAGTTTGGCAGCCTATAATTCACCCCTCCACTTT.

The J gene is TRBJ1-1, the V gene TRBV5-1; 7 nucleotides line up with TRBD1. The V and J ends lost 1 base and 8 bases, in that order; junction bases with no gene match: 2. The length of the CDR3 is 12 residues. Germline loops: CDR1 SGHRS, CDR2 YFSETQ. In nucleotides, the CDR3 is TGCGCCAGCAGCTTGACACAGGGGGAAGCTTTCTTT. It codes for CASSLTQGEAFF.

The chain links TRBV21-1 to TRBJ1-1. TRBV21-1 is marked as a pseudogene. CDR3 length: 13 residues. The CDR3 nucleotides read TGTGCCAGCAGCGAGGGCCCGCGAAGTGAAGCTTTCTTT. Its protein is CASSEGPRSEAFF.

The CDR3 loop reads CASSLAGSYGYTF. The CDR3 bases are TGTGCCAGCAGCTTAGCGGGCAGCTATGGCTACACCTTC. The genes are TRBV7-2 and TRBJ1-2; D uncertain. Trimming left V 0 bases short and J 4 bases short, with 6 bases between. Germline-derived CDR1 and CDR2 are SGHTA and FQGNSA. There are 13 residues in the CDR3.

The CDR3 DNA is TGTGCCAGCAGCCCACAGGGGGTTATCCACGAGCAGTACTTC. Its translation is CASSPQGVIHEQYF. The chain joins TRBV7-9 to TRBJ2-7; 8 bases fit TRBD1. CDR3 length: 14 amino acids. Germline V CDR1 and CDR2: SEHNR, FQNEAQ (reference sequence). V lost 5 bases and J lost 5; bases outside the gene matches: 8.

This clone was seen only once. This sequence joins TRBV6-5 and TRBJ1-2; D is undetermined. V lost 11 bases and J 8 bases, leaving 27 bases between the germline ends. The germline V gene encodes CDR1 MNHEY and CDR2 SVGAGI. The CDR3 runs 15 residues. This chain's CDR3 is CAVGEFKPTPQGYTF. In DNA, the CDR3 is TGTGCCGTCGGGGAATTCAAGCCGACACCTCAGGGCTACACCTTC.

The genes are TRBV6-2 or TRBV6-3 and TRBJ2-3, with TRBD2 matching over 9 bases. The junction had 10 bases not matched to a gene; V was cut back by 2 bases and J by 7 bases. Germline CDR1 is MNHEY and CDR2 is SVGEGT. The CDR3 spans 16 residues. CDR3 sequence: CASSYGSGGLQNTQYF. In nucleotides, the CDR3 is TGTGCCAGCAGTTACGGGAGCGGGGGGCTTCAAAATACGCAGTATTTT.

The gene calls are TRBV4-1 and TRBJ2-5, with D perhaps TRBD2 (5 bases). The germline V and J ends were trimmed by 0 bases and 5 bases, with 16 bases remaining between them. There are 16 residues in the CDR3. CDR1 MGHRA and CDR2 YSYEKL come from the germline V gene. The CDR3 DNA sequence: TGCGCCAGCAGCCAAGATGGGTTGGAGAGAGGGGAGACCCAGTACTTC. This encodes CASSQDGLERGETQYF.

This clone is a singleton in its sample. This chain links TRBV5-6 with TRBJ2-1, with 7 bases fitting TRBD1. V lost 4 bases to trimming and J lost 4 bases; unmatched junction nucleotides: 5. Germline values: CDR1 SGHDT, CDR2 YYEEEE. The CDR3 has 14 residues. The CDR3 sequence is CASSPRDSYNEQFF. The CDR3 nucleotides read TGTGCCAGCAGCCCCCGGGACAGTTACAATGAGCAGTTCTTC.